A single sample gave rise to the 5 T cell receptor beta chains below, sequenced in a study of CD8 T cells in ankylosing spondylitis. Study observations and caveats: Characteristic, it appeared, of ankylosing spondylitis blood was a TCR beta motif of several highly homologous variants.

No antigen is known for these receptors. TCRdb processed the 5' RACE reads anew with MiXCR; each CDR3 protein has one entry. The data show 500,000 to 550,000 distinct CDR3 sequences, more than 9.5% seen once. The specimen sequenced was blood, either unsorted or a sorted T cell fraction (not recorded which). The receptor source for this set is a male donor with ankylosing spondylitis.

The CDR3 sequence is CSARPANRGHGEQYF. CDR3 nucleotide sequence: TGCAGTGCTAGACCAGCGAACAGGGGCCATGGAGAGCAGTACTTC. The chain employs TRBV20-1 and TRBJ2-7; TRBD1 matches at 7 bases. Germline values: CDR1 DFQATT, CDR2 SNEGSKA (reference sequence). This CDR3 has 15 amino acids. J gave up 7 bases and V 2 bases, and 14 bases lay outside the gene matches.

This clonotype has only a few counts. The V call is TRBV29-1, the J call TRBJ1-2; the D gene is possibly TRBD1 (6 bases). Germline CDR1 reads SQVTM; CDR2 reads ANQGSEA. V lost 5 bases and J 8 bases, leaving 12 bases between the germline ends. This CDR3 has 11 residues. The CDR3 spells CSVHHRVGYTF. CDR3 DNA sequence: TGCAGCGTTCACCACAGGGTGGGCTACACCTTC.

DNA for the CDR3: TGTGCCAGCAGCTTAGCGTACAGGGGCACTGAAGCTTTCTTT. Protein product: CASSLAYRGTEAFF. V gene TRBV7-2 combines with J gene TRBJ1-1; TRBD1 aligns across 7 bases. The ends lost 0 bases at V and 4 bases at J; junction bases unmatched: 2. Germline-derived CDR1 and CDR2 are SGHTA and FQGNSA. This CDR3 comprises 14 residues.

The chain recombines TRBV20-1 with TRBJ2-1; a possible D gene is TRBD2 (6 bases). The CDR3 runs 15 residues. From germline, CDR1 is DFQATT and CDR2 SNEGSKA (reference sequence). V dropped 4 bases and J dropped 3 bases, with 16 bases sitting between them. The CDR3 DNA follows: TGCAGTGCTACCCGAGGGGACTCGCGCTACAATGAGCAGTTCTTC. Protein: CSATRGDSRYNEQFF.

V usage is TRBV12-3 or TRBV12-4 and J usage is TRBJ2-1; D may be TRBD2 (6 bases). Trimming cost V 6 bases and J 2 bases, with 14 bases left between them. CDR3 length: 15 residues. The CDR3 nucleotides read TGTGCCAGCAGCACCGGGACTCCCACCTACAATGAGCAGTTCTTC. Protein product: CASSTGTPTYNEQFF.